These 14 T cell receptor beta chains share one sample of origin, sequenced in a study of blood T cell repertoires in COVID-19. Measured with immunoSEQ multiplex PCR; TCRdb has only the in-frame clones, and not every one. The data hold around 64,000 clones, with 70% to 85% observed a single time. Sequencing used peripheral blood. Source of these receptors: a man in his sixties with acute or convalescent COVID-19.

The chain carries TRBV24-1 and TRBJ2-2; 9 positions match TRBD1. The CDR3 is 16 residues long. Germline V gene data show CDR1 as KGHDR and CDR2 as SFDVKD. The trim removed 2 bases at V and 6 bases at J, leaving 6 bases unmatched. The CDR3: CATSDSDRGIAGELFF. CDR3 DNA: TGTGCCACCAGTGATTCCGACAGGGGGATCGCCGGGGAGCTGTTTTTT.

The chain is built from TRBV9 and TRBJ1-4; D may be TRBD1 (5 bases). With 0 bases removed from V and 0 bases from J, the gap between germline ends came to 6 bases. This CDR3 spans 15 amino acids. CDR1 and CDR2 from the germline V gene are SGDLS and YYNGEE. The DNA for the CDR3 is TGTGCCAGCAGCGTAGCGACAGCAACTAATGAAAAACTGTTTTTT. This codes for CASSVATATNEKLFF.

This clone was detected only a few times. The chain couples TRBV6-6 to TRBJ1-2; the match to TRBD1 covers 10 bases. The CDR3 is 16 amino acids. The junction had 8 bases not matched to a gene; V was cut back by 3 bases and J by 4 bases. CDR1 is MNHNY, CDR2 SVGAGI, per germline (reference sequence). As DNA, the CDR3 is TGTGCCAGCAGTTATACCGGGACAGGGGCGCTCTATGGCTACACCTTC. Its protein is CASSYTGTGALYGYTF.

In its sample, this clone was seen a few times. The V and J genes are TRBV19 and TRBJ2-2; possible D gene TRBD2, 5 bases. Trimming took 11 bases from V and 1 from J, leaving 14 bases between them. Germline V gene sequence: CDR1 LNHDA, CDR2 SQIVND (reference sequence). The CDR3 extends over 14 amino acids. Here the CDR3 reads CASNRELNTGELFF. The DNA for the CDR3 is TGTGCCTCAAATAGGGAGTTGAACACCGGGGAGCTGTTTTTT.

The chain recombines TRBV6-5 with TRBJ1-4; no clear D. This CDR3 spans 14 amino acids. Germline loops: CDR1 MNHEY, CDR2 SVGAGI. Between the trimmed V and J ends, which lost 6 bases and 8 bases, there was a span of 16 bases. For the CDR3, the DNA is TGTGCCAGCAGCGACCGGGGATCTGGAGAAAAACTGTTTTTT. It specifies CASSDRGSGEKLFF.

This rearrangement joins TRBV7-2 to TRBJ2-3, with 9 bases fitting TRBD1. Per the germline V gene, CDR1 is SGHTA and CDR2 is FQGNSA. The CDR3 has 16 amino acids. V was pared by 3 bases and J by 6 bases, with 10 bases of the junction left unmatched. CDR3 DNA sequence: TGTGCCAGCAGCTTCCGGACAGGGGCTGATTGGGATACGCAGTATTTT. As protein: CASSFRTGADWDTQYF.

V usage is TRBV5-1 and J usage is TRBJ1-3; the D is unclear. Looked up from germline, CDR1 is SGHRS and CDR2 is YFSETQ. The CDR3 is 15 residues long. V was clipped by 4 bases and J by 0 bases, with 11 bases between them. The CDR3 protein is CASSPRSLSGNTIYF. CDR3 DNA sequence: TGCGCCAGCAGCCCCCGCAGTCTCTCTGGAAACACCATATATTTT.

The chain joins TRBV28 to TRBJ2-7, with a tentative D call TRBD1 (5 bases). The CDR3 covers 12 residues. Germline V gene sequence: CDR1 MDHEN, CDR2 SYDVKM. V was cut by 5 bases and J by 1 base, with 6 bases left in between. The CDR3 DNA reads TGTGCCAGCAGTAGACAGTCCTACGAGCAGTACTTC. Its translation: CASSRQSYEQYF.

V usage is TRBV5-1 and J usage is TRBJ1-5; D is perhaps TRBD1 (5 bases). Germline V gene data show CDR1 as SGHRS and CDR2 as YFSETQ. This CDR3 has 16 residues. V shed 0 bases and J shed 3 bases, with 13 bases lying between them. DNA for the CDR3: TGCGCCAGCAGCTTGGACCCCAGGGTCGACAATCAGCCCCAGCATTTT. Protein product: CASSLDPRVDNQPQHF.

The chain links TRBV11-2 to TRBJ1-4; D gene unclear. In germline, CDR1 is SGHAT, CDR2 FQNNGV. The CDR3 totals 18 residues. V was clipped by 2 bases and J by 0 bases, with 16 bases between them. The CDR3 DNA is TGTGCCAGCAGCTTAAGATTTACGGGAACTGCAACTAATGAAAAACTGTTTTTT. Amino acids: CASSLRFTGTATNEKLFF.

This sequence joins TRBV4-2 and TRBJ1-5; tentative D call: TRBD1 (6 bases). The germline V gene has CDR1 LGHNA and CDR2 YNFKEQ. Trimming took 0 bases from V and 5 from J, leaving 11 bases between them. CDR3 length: 15 residues. The CDR3 reads CASSQDWQGYQPQHF. Written as DNA, the CDR3 is TGTGCCAGCAGCCAAGATTGGCAGGGGTATCAGCCCCAGCATTTT.

The sample holds a few counts of this clone. The CDR3 loop is CASGRDLVSDTQYF. The CDR3 DNA reads as TGTGCTAGTGGCCGGGACTTGGTCTCAGATACGCAGTATTTT. The chain recombines TRBV12-5 with TRBJ2-3; D is possibly TRBD2 (6 bases). The CDR3 contains 14 residues. Deletions cut 6 bases from V and 4 bases from J, with 14 bases between. Germline lookup yields CDR1 LGHNT and CDR2 FRNRAP.

The rearrangement links TRBV5-5 to TRBJ2-3; 7 bases match TRBD2. With 3 bases clipped from V and 4 bases from J, the junction kept 5 bases outside the gene matches. This CDR3 contains 14 residues. CDR1 is SGHKS and CDR2 is YYEKEE in the germline V gene (reference sequence). CDR3 sequence: CASSSRLASDTQYF. In DNA form, the CDR3 reads TGTGCCAGCAGCTCCCGACTAGCCTCAGATACGCAGTATTTT.

This chain connects TRBV7-9 to TRBJ1-1; possible D gene TRBD1, 6 bases. This CDR3 comprises 14 residues. CDR1 is SEHNR, CDR2 FQNEAQ, per germline (reference sequence). Deletions cut 7 bases from V and 1 base from J, with 13 bases between. Here the CDR3 DNA reads TGTGCCAGCATCTACGGGACACAGAACACTGAAGCTTTCTTT. It codes for CASIYGTQNTEAFF.